What follows are 6 T cell receptor beta chains derived from one specimen sequenced in a study of Ad26.COV2.S vaccination and SARS-CoV-2 variants. Data came from immunoSEQ multiplex PCR; TCRdb stores just in-frame clones and leaves some out. This sample has 150,000 to 200,000 clones, with around 88% found just once. The material was peripheral blood, obtained after recovery from COVID-19. The origin of the receptors is a human donor who had recovered from COVID-19.

The rearrangement uses TRBV15 and TRBJ2-3, with 8 bases identical to TRBD2. There are 16 residues in the CDR3. Germline-derived CDR1 and CDR2 are LNHNV and YYDKDF (reference sequence). J was trimmed by 0 bases and V by 4 bases; bases with no gene match: 6. CDR3 nucleotides: TGTGCCACCAGCACCGGGGGGGGTCAAAGCACAGATACGCAGTATTTT. Translation gives CATSTGGGQSTDTQYF.

This chain joins TRBV7-9 and TRBJ1-1; D remains ambiguous. Trimming removed 5 bases at V and 2 bases at J, with 12 bases between. Germline CDR1 and CDR2: SEHNR and FQNEAQ (reference sequence). The CDR3 is 14 residues long. The CDR3 protein is CASSLPVVNTEAFF. CDR3 in DNA: TGTGCCAGCAGCCTCCCAGTAGTTAACACTGAAGCTTTCTTT.

The CDR3: CASRGTRQPQHF. The DNA of the CDR3 is TGTGCCAGTCGAGGGACACGGCAGCCCCAGCATTTT. V usage is TRBV2 and J usage is TRBJ1-5; tentatively, D is TRBD1 (6 bases). Deletions cut 9 bases from V and 7 bases from J, with 13 bases between. This CDR3 region has 12 residues. Germline assignment: CDR1 SNHLY and CDR2 FYNNEI.

The J gene is TRBJ2-2, the V gene TRBV27; tentative D call: TRBD1 (5 bases). The length of the CDR3 is 14 residues. Between the trimmed V and J ends, which lost 10 bases and 7 bases, there was a span of 19 bases. Germline V gives CDR1 MNHEY, CDR2 SMNVEV (reference sequence). CDR3: CATKKRQGIGELFF. The CDR3, as DNA: TGTGCCACCAAAAAGAGGCAGGGTATCGGGGAGCTGTTTTTT.

The V and J genes are TRBV7-9 and TRBJ1-6; D ambiguous. Trimming stripped 5 bases from V and 12 bases from J, with 17 bases between. CDR3 size: 14 residues. Germline V gives CDR1 SEHNR, CDR2 FQNEAQ (reference sequence). In DNA form, the CDR3 reads TGTGCCAGCAGCCCCCGGCGCATCCTGGTACCCCTCCACTTT. Translated: CASSPRRILVPLHF. Filled out from reference TRBV7-9 and TRBJ1-6, the complete variable domain reads DTGVSQNPRHKITKRGQNVTFRCDPISEHNRLYWYRQTLGQGPEFLTYFQNEAQLEKSRLLSDRFSAERPKGSFSTLEIQRTEQGDSAMYLCASSPRRILVPLHFGNGTRLTVT.

This clone showed up just a few times. At one of its ends the junction is not consistent with the germline gene, which may arise from a read error. The chain combines TRBV7-7 with TRBJ2-1; TRBD1 matches at 8 bases. CDR3 length: 12 amino acids. The germline gives CDR1 SSHAT, CDR2 FNYEAQ (reference sequence). DNA for the CDR3: TGTGCTAGCAGCCCAGGGGGCCCTGAGCAGTTCTTC. Protein product: CASSPGGPEQFF.